What follows are 20 T cell receptor beta chains derived from one specimen sequenced in a study of early T cells in non-severe SARS-CoV-2 infection. Each CDR3 protein gets one entry after TCRdb re-called the 5' RACE reads with MiXCR. The table records tens of thousands of distinct CDR3 sequences, about 14% of them present only once. Here the sequenced sample was whole blood, taken at baseline. These receptor sequences come from an adult who was a healthcare worker with PCR-confirmed SARS-CoV-2 infection or an uninfected control (not recorded which).

The table lists this clonotype with a few counts. V usage is TRBV7-2 and J usage is TRBJ2-2, with D perhaps matching TRBD1 (6 bases). In germline, CDR1 is SGHTA, CDR2 FQGNSA. This CDR3 is 14 amino acids long. Deletions cut 3 bases from V and 6 bases from J, with 11 bases between. The CDR3, as DNA: TGTGCCAGCAGCTTCCAGGGGTCCCCCGGGGAGCTGTTTTTT. Encoded protein: CASSFQGSPGELFF.

The chain employs TRBV27 and TRBJ2-3; D possibly uses TRBD1 or TRBD2 (5 bases each). The CDR3 length is 15 residues. CDR1 is MNHEY and CDR2 is SMNVEV in the germline V gene (reference sequence). V gave up 1 base and J gave up 0 bases, with 8 bases separating them. In DNA, the CDR3 is TGTGCCAGCAGTTTATTCGGGGCTAGCACAGATACGCAGTATTTT. As protein: CASSLFGASTDTQYF.

The sample holds many counts of this clonotype. This chain joins TRBV7-9 and TRBJ2-7; TRBD2 matches at 10 bases. Germline trimming cut 5 bases from V and 3 bases from J; bases unmatched to any gene: 7. The CDR3 is made up of 15 amino acids. Germline CDR1 reads SEHNR; CDR2 reads FQNEAQ (reference sequence). CDR3 sequence reads: CASSLRTSGLYEQYF. In DNA form, the CDR3 reads TGTGCCAGCAGCCTTCGGACTAGCGGACTCTACGAGCAGTACTTC.

This clonotype occurred once. The rearrangement links TRBV6-6 to TRBJ2-7; the match to TRBD2 covers 9 bases. The CDR3 has 14 amino acids. The V gene's germline CDR1 is MNHNY and CDR2 SVGAGI (reference sequence). V trimming: 6 bases; J trimming: 2 bases; junction bases outside the gene matches: 5. The CDR3 loop is CASSYGLATYEQYF. The CDR3 coding sequence is TGTGCCAGCAGCTATGGACTAGCGACCTACGAGCAGTACTTC.

This sequence joins TRBV28 and TRBJ1-2, with TRBD1 matching over 10 bases. This CDR3 spans 13 amino acids. V gave up 6 bases and J gave up 6 bases; unmatched junction bases: 4. The germline V gene encodes CDR1 MDHEN and CDR2 SYDVKM. As DNA, the CDR3 is TGTGCCAGCAGCTCGACAGGGGGCGATGGCTACACCTTC. Translated: CASSSTGGDGYTF.

V usage is TRBV6-1 and J usage is TRBJ2-3; 9 bases agree with TRBD1. The CDR3 loop spans 13 amino acids. CDR1 MNHNS and CDR2 SASEGT come from the germline V gene. V trimming: 6 bases; J trimming: 6 bases; junction bases outside the gene matches: 4. CDR3 bases: TGTGCCAGCAGCATGGACAGGGGCGATACGCAGTATTTT. This gives the protein CASSMDRGDTQYF.

This clonotype was detected a few times. The chain joins TRBV5-6 to TRBJ2-1; 7 bases match TRBD2. Looked up from germline, CDR1 is SGHDT and CDR2 is YYEEEE. This CDR3 has 14 residues. V dropped 3 bases and J dropped 4; count of bases not matched to a gene: 4. CDR3 sequence: CASSSSSGYNEQFF. In nucleotides, the CDR3 is TGTGCCAGCAGCTCATCTAGCGGATACAATGAGCAGTTCTTC.

This clonotype was seen a few times. The chain has TRBV12-3 or TRBV12-4 and TRBJ2-1; tentatively, D is TRBD2 (6 bases). The CDR3 sequence is 15 residues long. Trimming cost V 2 bases and J 4 bases, with 12 bases left between them. The CDR3 spells CASSLSSAGYNEQFF. The CDR3, as DNA: TGTGCCAGCAGTTTAAGTTCAGCGGGTTACAATGAGCAGTTCTTC.

This clonotype has at least ten counts. V gene TRBV2 combines with J gene TRBJ1-1; D is undetermined. CDR1 is SNHLY, CDR2 FYNNEI, per germline. The CDR3 has 13 residues. V was shortened by 3 bases and J by 0 bases, with 5 bases between the two germline ends. The CDR3 region has the DNA TGTGCCAGCAGTGACGGCGTGAACACTGAAGCTTTCTTT. It codes for CASSDGVNTEAFF.

This sequence joins TRBV28 and TRBJ2-1; 14 bases are shared with TRBD2. After removal of 4 bases from V and 8 bases from J, the junction contained 7 bases not matched to a gene. This CDR3 region has 16 residues. Germline V gene sequence: CDR1 MDHEN, CDR2 SYDVKM. CDR3 in amino acids: CASSSGTSGSWDEQFF. The CDR3 nucleotides read TGTGCCAGCAGTTCTGGGACTAGCGGGAGCTGGGATGAGCAGTTCTTC.

This clonotype has more than one count but fewer than ten. V and J are TRBV29-1 and TRBJ2-7, with D possibly being TRBD1 (6 bases). The CDR3 loop spans 11 amino acids. Germline V lookup: CDR1 SQVTM, CDR2 ANQGSEA. V lost 8 bases to trimming and J lost 6 bases, with 14 bases between them. Written as DNA, the CDR3 is TGCAGCTACAGGGATCTCGCCGAGCAGTACTTC. Encoded protein: CSYRDLAEQYF.

The chain recombines TRBV18 with TRBJ2-5, with 10 nucleotides matching TRBD2. Per the germline V gene, CDR1 is KGHSH and CDR2 is LQKENI. The CDR3 runs 16 residues. V lost 3 bases and J lost 1; bases outside the gene matches: 5. CDR3 DNA: TGTGCCAGCTCACCTCCGGGACTAGCGCCCCAAGAGACCCAGTACTTC. Translation gives CASSPPGLAPQETQYF.

This chain uses TRBV18 with TRBJ2-7; the match to TRBD1 covers 7 bases. Germline V gene sequence: CDR1 KGHSH, CDR2 LQKENI. Germline trimming cut 3 bases from V and 7 bases from J; bases unmatched to any gene: 15. The CDR3 covers 16 residues. The CDR3: CASSPLNPTGVREQYF. CDR3 coding DNA: TGTGCCAGCTCACCTTTAAACCCCACAGGGGTGAGAGAGCAGTACTTC. Based on the CDR3 plus reference TRBV18 and TRBJ2-7, the full variable domain is NAGVMQNPRHLVRRRGQEARLRCSPMKGHSHVYWYRQLPEEGLKFMVYLQKENIIDESGMPKERFSAEFPKEGPSILRIQQVVRGDSAAYFCASSPLNPTGVREQYFGPGTRLTVT.

The chain employs TRBV3-1 and TRBJ1-5; 11 bases agree with TRBD1. Germline lookup yields CDR1 LGHDT and CDR2 YNNKEL (reference sequence). V lost 0 bases and J lost 6; bases outside the gene matches: 7. This CDR3 has 17 amino acids. The CDR3: CASSQDARTGGGQPQHF. CDR3 bases: TGTGCCAGCAGCCAAGATGCCAGGACAGGGGGCGGTCAGCCCCAGCATTTT.

In this sample, this clonotype turned up many times. The genes are TRBV6-5 and TRBJ1-1; D uncertain. Germline-derived CDR1 and CDR2 are MNHEY and SVGAGI. Trimming shortened V by 5 bases and J by 6 bases, and 16 bases separated the two germline ends. The CDR3 spans 14 residues. The CDR3 DNA reads as TGTGCCAGCAGTCGGAACATCCCACGGGCTGAAGCTTTCTTT. Amino acid sequence: CASSRNIPRAEAFF.

This rearrangement joins TRBV2 to TRBJ1-6; no definite D call. This CDR3 is 14 amino acids long. V lost 2 bases, J lost 10 bases, and 12 bases lay in between. Germline lookup yields CDR1 SNHLY and CDR2 FYNNEI. The CDR3 DNA is TGTGCCAGCAGTGAAAGAGACCTACCCTCACCCCTCCACTTT. Translating it yields CASSERDLPSPLHF. The variable domain in full, with the rest retrieved from reference TRBV2 and TRBJ1-6, is EPEVTQTPSHQVTQMGQEVILRCVPISNHLYFYWYRQILGQKVEFLVSFYNNEISEKSEIFDDQFSVERPDGSNFTLKIRSTKLEDSAMYFCASSERDLPSPLHFGNGTRLTVT.

This clonotype was seen repeatedly, ten times or more. The rearrangement uses TRBV5-1 and TRBJ2-1, with 7 bases fitting TRBD2. The trim removed 2 bases at V and 6 bases at J, leaving 5 bases unmatched. The CDR3 contains 14 residues. Germline V gene data show CDR1 as SGHRS and CDR2 as YFSETQ. The CDR3 nucleotides are TGCGCCAGCAGCTTCGTTGGGACTACCAATGAGCAGTTCTTC. Translating gives CASSFVGTTNEQFF.

The J gene is TRBJ2-1, the V gene TRBV3-1, with a weak D call TRBD2 (5 bases). The CDR3 loop spans 14 amino acids. Trimming took 1 base from V and 7 from J, leaving 11 bases between them. The germline V gene encodes CDR1 LGHDT and CDR2 YNNKEL (reference sequence). CDR3 nucleotides: TGTGCCAGCAGCCAAGTCGCCGGCGGGAATGAGCAGTTCTTC. Its translation is CASSQVAGGNEQFF.

This clonotype has only a few counts. CDR3 bases: TGTGCCAGCAGCTTACTTCCTAGTGAGCATGAGCAGTTCTTC. Residues: CASSLLPSEHEQFF. The chain employs TRBV7-3 and TRBJ2-1, with D unresolved. V gave up 2 bases and J gave up 8 bases, with 13 bases separating them. This CDR3 is 14 amino acids long. Germline CDR1 and CDR2: SGHTA and FQGTGA.

This clonotype was picked up a small number of times. V gene TRBV20-1 combines with J gene TRBJ2-3; 8 bases line up with TRBD2. Trimming cost V 1 base and J 1 base; bases outside gene matches: 4. In germline, CDR1 is DFQATT, CDR2 SNEGSKA (reference sequence). CDR3 length equals 15 residues. For the CDR3, the DNA is TGCAGTGCTAGAGGGGGTAGCGGGGGCACAGATACGCAGTATTTT. This encodes CSARGGSGGTDTQYF.